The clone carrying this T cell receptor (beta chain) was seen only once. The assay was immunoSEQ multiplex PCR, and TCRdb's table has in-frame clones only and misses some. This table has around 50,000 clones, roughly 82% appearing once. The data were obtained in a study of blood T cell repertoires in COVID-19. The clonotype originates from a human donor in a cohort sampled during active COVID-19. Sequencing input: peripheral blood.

CDR3 bases: TGTGCCAGCAGCTTATTCCTGGCAGGGTCTTTGGGGGGAAACACCATATATTTT. It specifies CASSLFLAGSLGGNTIYF. The chain is built from TRBV7-2 and TRBJ1-3; D perhaps matches TRBD1 (5 bases). The CDR3 has 18 residues. V lost 2 bases and J lost 4, with 21 bases in between. Germline CDR1 and CDR2: SGHTA and FQGNSA.